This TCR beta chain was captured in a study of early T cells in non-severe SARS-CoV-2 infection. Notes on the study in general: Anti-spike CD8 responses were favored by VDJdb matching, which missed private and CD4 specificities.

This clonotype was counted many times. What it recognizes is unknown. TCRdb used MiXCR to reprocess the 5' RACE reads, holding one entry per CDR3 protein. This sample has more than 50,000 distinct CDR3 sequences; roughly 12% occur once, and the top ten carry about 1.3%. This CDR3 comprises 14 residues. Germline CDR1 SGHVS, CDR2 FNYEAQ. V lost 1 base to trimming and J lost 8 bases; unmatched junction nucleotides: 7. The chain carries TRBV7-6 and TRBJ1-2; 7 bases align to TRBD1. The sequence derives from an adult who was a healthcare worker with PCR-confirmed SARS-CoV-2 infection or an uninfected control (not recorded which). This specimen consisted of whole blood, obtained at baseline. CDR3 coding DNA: TGTGCCAGCAGCTTAGTCGAGGGGGCGCGGGGCTACACCTTC. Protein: CASSLVEGARGYTF. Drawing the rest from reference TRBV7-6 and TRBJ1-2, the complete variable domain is GAGVSQSPRYKVTKRGQDVALRCDPISGHVSLYWYRQALGQGPEFLTYFNYEAQQDKSGLPNDRFSAERPEGSISTLTIQRTEQRDSAMYRCASSLVEGARGYTFGSGTRLTVV.